Below, 9 T cell receptor beta chains from the same sample are listed, as sequenced in a study of regulatory T cells in long-lasting Graves disease. According to the study, TCR beta libraries were built with iRepertoire HTBI primers and CDR3-region Arm-PCR. TCRdb reprocessed the multiplex PCR reads via MiXCR and lists one record per CDR3 protein. The sample shows 500,000 to 700,000 distinct CDR3 sequences, 25% to 35% of them seen only once. As for time point: persistent/refractory GD, antithyroid drugs over 5 years with positive TRAb. Scientists built the TCR library using RNA that was extracted from PBMCs. The starting material was peripheral blood mononuclear cells (PBMCs), obtained when the disease was refractory, from a patient treated with antithyroid drugs. The origin of the receptors is a female donor with Graves disease.

This clonotype was picked up one time. This chain connects TRBV6-1 to TRBJ2-3, with 7 bases lining up with TRBD2. Germline lookup yields CDR1 MNHNS and CDR2 SASEGT. CDR3 length: 12 residues. V shed 3 bases and J 13 bases; nucleotides not matched to a gene: 7. DNA for the CDR3: TGTGCCAGCAGTGACTTGAGCGGGAAAAAGTATTTT. This translates into CASSDLSGKKYF.

This clonotype has more than one count but fewer than ten. The chain links TRBV11-2 to TRBJ1-6; D gene ambiguous. The germline V gene has CDR1 SGHAT and CDR2 FQNNGV. The CDR3 contains 14 residues. V was trimmed by 3 bases and J by 7 bases, leaving 10 bases between them. CDR3 protein: CASSLVLQNSPLHF. In DNA, the CDR3 is TGTGCCAGCAGCTTGGTACTGCAGAATTCACCCCTCCACTTT.

The table lists this clonotype with a count of one. The chain is built from TRBV5-1 and TRBJ1-1; TRBD1 is a possible D gene (6 bases). V was shortened by 0 bases and J by 3 bases, with 12 bases between the two germline ends. The CDR3 is 15 amino acids. From germline, CDR1 is SGHRS and CDR2 YFSETQ. CDR3 DNA: TGCGCCAGCAGCTTGGAAGGGGGGGCGTACACTGAAGCTTTCTTT. Protein: CASSLEGGAYTEAFF.

CDR3: CAWSPGGVYGYTF. The CDR3 DNA is TGTGCCTGGAGTCCGGGGGGAGTCTATGGCTACACCTTC. This rearrangement joins TRBV30 to TRBJ1-2; the D gene is possibly TRBD1 (5 bases). The V end lost 2 bases, the J end lost 4 bases, and 11 bases lay between the germline ends. The germline V gene has CDR1 GTSNPN and CDR2 SVGIG (reference sequence). The CDR3 consists of 13 residues.

Concerning this clonotype: As the CDR3 is not closed by the conserved phenylalanine or tryptophan, this likely results from a read error. This rearrangement joins TRBV3-1 to TRBJ2-6, with D possibly called TRBD1 or TRBD2 (5 bases each). The V gene lost 4 bases and the J gene lost 0 bases, with 10 bases spanning the gap. The germline CDR1 and CDR2 sequences are LGHDT and YNNKEL (reference sequence). The CDR3 loop spans 16 amino acids. CDR3 in DNA: TGTGCCAGCAGCCTGGGACGGTCCTCTGGGGCCAACGTCCTGACTTCC. This translates into CASSLGRSSGANVLTS.

The chain links TRBV29-1 to TRBJ2-7, with TRBD1 as a possible D gene (8 bases). Germline V lookup: CDR1 SQVTM, CDR2 ANQGSEA. The V end was cut by 7 bases, the J end by 2 bases, with 15 bases between. The CDR3 extends over 13 amino acids. This chain's CDR3 is CSAGQGGAYEQYF. The CDR3 nucleotides read TGCAGCGCTGGACAGGGAGGGGCCTACGAGCAGTACTTC.

This clonotype was seen more than once but under ten times. The chain carries TRBV15 and TRBJ1-5; a possible D gene is TRBD1 (5 bases). Germline assignment: CDR1 LNHNV and CDR2 YYDKDF (reference sequence). With 0 bases removed from V and 5 bases from J, the gap between germline ends came to 11 bases. This CDR3 is built from 15 residues. The CDR3 region has the DNA TGTGCCACCAGCAGAGACCCCGCGGGGGATCAGCCCCAGCATTTT. Translation gives CATSRDPAGDQPQHF.

This clonotype was counted a few times. This sequence joins TRBV6-5 and TRBJ1-2; D is unclear. This CDR3 comprises 12 residues. Germline CDR1 and CDR2: MNHEY and SVGAGI. V lost 0 bases to trimming and J lost 8 bases, with 7 bases between them. The CDR3 loop is CASSYSDGGYTF. For the CDR3, the DNA is TGTGCCAGCAGTTACTCCGATGGGGGCTACACCTTC.

This clonotype was seen repeatedly, ten times or more. The chain recombines TRBV2 with TRBJ1-2; 7 bases are shared with TRBD1. Trimming cost V 6 bases and J 4 bases; bases outside gene matches: 11. Germline CDR1 is SNHLY and CDR2 is FYNNEI. The CDR3 has 15 amino acids. The CDR3 region is CASRSRQGSSYGYTF. The CDR3, as DNA: TGTGCCAGCAGAAGCCGACAGGGTAGCAGCTATGGCTACACCTTC.